The clone carrying this T cell receptor beta chain appeared a few times. What it binds is not known. TCRdb reanalysed the reads using MiXCR and keeps one entry per CDR3 protein. The sample holds 300,000 or so distinct CDR3 sequences, more than 20% seen once. This sample is part of a study of T cell repertoires in cytomegalovirus infection. Study-level information: Alongside well-studied HLA-B-restricted CMV epitopes, recently identified HLA-C-restricted CMV epitopes were also used. General study points: The response measured ex vivo was dominated by TCR beta clonotypes (HLA-C-restricted and CMV-specific).

CDR1 is LNHDA and CDR2 is SQIVND in the germline V gene (reference sequence). The CDR3 totals 15 residues. Trimming left V 6 bases short and J 2 bases short, with 14 bases between. Sequenced material: cultured PBMCs, taken from culture after CMV antigen stimulation. V usage is TRBV19 and J usage is TRBJ1-3, with D perhaps matching TRBD1 (5 bases). The TCR was taken from a human donor in good health (CMV status not recorded). Some clones in this sample may be carry-over from other donors' samples. DNA of the CDR3: TGTGCCAGTAGGCTAGACGGGACCGCTGGAAACACCATATATTTT. It encodes CASRLDGTAGNTIYF.